This T cell receptor beta chain is from a study of T cell responses to AZD1222 COVID-19 vaccine. Profiled with immunoSEQ multiplex PCR; TCRdb holds only in-frame clones, not every one. The sample holds under 200,000 clones, around nine tenths seen once. Points from the study as a whole: With dominance at 160-218 and 743-854, vaccine-associated CD4 TCRs spanned spike. The number of AZD1222 recipients seropositive at baseline was only 5 to 7. Clonal diversity may have been underestimated, and the donors were mostly white British, with more females than males.

CDR1 and CDR2 from the germline V gene are SQVTM and ANQGSEA. This CDR3 comprises 14 residues. Trimming cost V 8 bases and J 11 bases; bases outside gene matches: 16. This clone turned up a few times. Its antigen is currently unknown. This chain uses TRBV29-1 with TRBJ1-1, with TRBD1 matching 11 bases. This sequence was found in an adult who received the AZD1222 COVID-19 vaccine. The sequences come from peripheral blood, collected 28 days after the second AZD1222 dose. DNA for the CDR3: TGCAGCTCCCAGGCCCGGACAGGGGGCGAAGGGGCTTTCTTT. This gives the protein CSSQARTGGEGAFF.